The 21 T cell receptor beta chains presented below share a single source sample, sequenced in a study of T cell responses to AZD1222 COVID-19 vaccine (dated by TCRdb to the early 2020s). The time point label on this specimen signifies: baseline before first vaccination. Library prep was done by the immunoSEQ multiplex PCR assay. TCRdb re-hosts the immuneACCESS table, in-frame sequences only. Its copies lack some clones; in the studies checked, an unresolved V gene accounts for under half of them, and the cause for the rest is not known. The sample profile shows some 100,000 clones; around nine tenths of them were found once. The ten top clones hold roughly an eighth of the sample. The source was peripheral blood, collected on day 0 of AZD1222 vaccination. The source is an adult in good health.

This clone was seen just once. The chain employs TRBV12-3 or TRBV12-4 and TRBJ1-1; 11 nucleotides align to TRBD1. This CDR3 contains 13 residues. V lost 7 bases and J lost 8; bases outside the gene matches: 6. CDR3 DNA sequence: TGTGCCAGCACCTGGACAGGGGGCAGGGAAGCTTTCTTT. It codes for CASTWTGGREAFF.

The chain recombines TRBV15 with TRBJ2-1; 9 bases line up with TRBD1. This CDR3 spans 14 amino acids. J was trimmed by 9 bases and V by 1 base; bases with no gene match: 4. In germline, CDR1 is LNHNV, CDR2 YYDKDF (reference sequence). CDR3: CATSRGQGGSEQFF. Written as DNA, the CDR3 is TGTGCCACCAGCAGAGGACAGGGGGGCAGTGAGCAGTTCTTC.

The chain is built from TRBV9 and TRBJ2-2, with 10 nucleotides matching TRBD1. V trimming: 4 bases; J trimming: 3 bases; junction bases outside the gene matches: 6. Germline values: CDR1 SGDLS, CDR2 YYNGEE. The length of the CDR3 is 16 residues. The CDR3 nucleotides are TGTGCCAGCAGCTCCCCGACAGGGGGCTACACCGGGGAGCTGTTTTTT. Translation: CASSSPTGGYTGELFF.

The rearrangement joins TRBV30 to TRBJ2-3, with 10 positions matching TRBD2. The CDR3 runs to 14 residues. Per the germline V gene, CDR1 is GTSNPN and CDR2 is SVGIG (reference sequence). With V trimmed by 1 base and J by 4 bases, 2 bases remained unmatched. The CDR3 reads CAWSGLAGADTQYF. The CDR3 coding sequence is TGTGCCTGGAGTGGGCTAGCGGGAGCAGATACGCAGTATTTT.

The chain is built from TRBV28 and TRBJ1-1, with 8 bases identical to TRBD1. This CDR3 has 15 amino acids. The germline V gene encodes CDR1 MDHEN and CDR2 SYDVKM. J lost 4 bases, V lost 6 bases, and 10 bases had no gene match. In DNA form, the CDR3 reads TGTGCCAGCAGCTCTCCAGGGGGCGCGGGCACTGAAGCTTTCTTT. Amino acid sequence: CASSSPGGAGTEAFF.

This CDR3 reads CASSLDGGHTGELFF. Written as DNA, the CDR3 is TGTGCCAGCAGCTTAGATGGGGGGCACACCGGGGAGCTGTTTTTT. V gene TRBV11-2 combines with J gene TRBJ2-2; perhaps D is TRBD1 or TRBD2 (6 bases each). The germline gives CDR1 SGHAT, CDR2 FQNNGV. V was shortened by 0 bases and J by 3 bases, with 8 bases between the two germline ends. The CDR3 has 15 amino acids.

The genes are TRBV11-3 and TRBJ2-1, with D uncertain. Trimming removed 5 bases at V and 4 bases at J, with 6 bases between. The CDR3 covers 12 residues. CDR1 is SGHNT and CDR2 is YENEEA in the germline V gene. CDR3: CASSLGYNEQFF. In DNA form, the CDR3 reads TGTGCCAGCAGCCTGGGTTACAATGAGCAGTTCTTC. Variable domain in full (rest from reference TRBV11-3 and TRBJ2-1): EAGVVQSPRYKIIEKKQPVAFWCNPISGHNTLYWYLQNLGQGPELLIRYENEEAVDDSQLPKDRFSAERLKGVDSTLKIQPAELGDSAVYLCASSLGYNEQFFGPGTRLTVL.

This clone was picked up a small number of times. The chain uses TRBV5-4 and TRBJ2-5; D tentatively reads TRBD1 or TRBD2 (5 bases each). Germline lookup yields CDR1 SGHNT and CDR2 YYREEE (reference sequence). The V gene lost 0 bases and the J gene lost 1 base, with 7 bases spanning the gap. This CDR3 spans 14 amino acids. The CDR3 DNA reads TGTGCCAGCAGCTTGGCAGGGACCCAAGAGACCCAGTACTTC. This sequence encodes CASSLAGTQETQYF.

This clone has a single count. The CDR3 here is CASSSDPSGSSEQFF. CDR3 nucleotides: TGCGCCAGCAGCTCGGACCCTAGCGGGAGTAGTGAGCAGTTCTTC. V usage is TRBV5-1 and J usage is TRBJ2-1; 10 bases map to TRBD2. V lost 3 bases to trimming and J lost 9 bases; unmatched junction nucleotides: 9. Germline V gives CDR1 SGHRS, CDR2 YFSETQ. The CDR3 loop spans 15 amino acids.

Remarks on this clone: The same CDR3 arises from other DNA sequences in this sample as well. V is TRBV15 and J is TRBJ1-1, with D tentatively TRBD1 (5 bases). This CDR3 has 14 residues. V was cut by 0 bases and J by 0 bases, with 5 bases left in between. Germline assignment: CDR1 LNHNV and CDR2 YYDKDF (reference sequence). The CDR3 protein is CATSRDRVNTEAFF. The CDR3 DNA is TGTGCCACCAGCAGAGACAGGGTGAACACTGAAGCTTTCTTT.

This chain's CDR3 is CASSQDWDRTQSYNSPLHF. The DNA of the CDR3 is TGTGCCAGCAGCCAAGATTGGGACAGAACCCAATCCTATAATTCACCCCTCCACTTT. The chain couples TRBV4-2 to TRBJ1-6, with 7 bases fitting TRBD1. In germline, CDR1 is LGHNA, CDR2 YNFKEQ. Germline trimming cut 0 bases from V and 1 base from J; bases unmatched to any gene: 9. This CDR3 has 19 residues.

The chain combines TRBV9 with TRBJ1-2; D possibly corresponds to TRBD1 (6 bases). Germline V gene data show CDR1 as SGDLS and CDR2 as YYNGEE. V shed 3 bases and J shed 2 bases, with 14 bases lying between them. The CDR3 consists of 15 residues. The CDR3 DNA sequence: TGTGCCAGCAGCGGACAAGGGGGGGTAAACTATGGCTACACCTTC. As protein: CASSGQGGVNYGYTF.

This chain uses TRBV3-1 (or the pseudogene TRBV3-2) with TRBJ2-7; TRBD2 aligns across 11 bases. The CDR3 loop spans 15 amino acids. Germline V CDR1 and CDR2: LGHDT, YNNKEL (reference sequence). V trimming: 1 base; J trimming: 6 bases; junction bases outside the gene matches: 5. Here the CDR3 DNA reads TGTGCCAGCAGCCAAGGTAGCGGGAGGGTCGGCGAGCAGTACTTC. Protein: CASSQGSGRVGEQYF.

The V gene is TRBV24-1, the J gene TRBJ2-7; 10 bases are shared with TRBD2. The germline V gene encodes CDR1 KGHDR and CDR2 SFDVKD. The CDR3 sequence is 16 residues long. The V and J ends lost 2 bases and 7 bases, in that order; junction bases with no gene match: 10. CDR3: CATSDSLAGEGEEQYF. For the CDR3, the DNA is TGTGCCACCAGTGATTCCCTAGCGGGAGAGGGCGAGGAGCAGTACTTC.

The chain couples TRBV18 to TRBJ2-7, with 7 nucleotides matching TRBD1. The CDR3 contains 14 residues. The germline gives CDR1 KGHSH, CDR2 LQKENI. The V and J ends lost 6 bases and 0 bases, in that order; junction bases with no gene match: 5. The CDR3 here is CASSPGQLSYEQYF. The CDR3 nucleotides are TGTGCCAGCTCCCCGGGACAGCTCTCCTACGAGCAGTACTTC.

The chain employs TRBV28 and TRBJ2-5; D remains unclear. Near its end, the DNA agrees better with TRBJ2-7, so the J call may be wrong. Germline V gene sequence: CDR1 MDHEN, CDR2 SYDVKM. There are 13 residues in the CDR3. Written as DNA, the CDR3 is TGTGCCAGCCTCTCGCTGAGCTCCTACGAGCAGTACTTC. It translates to CASLSLSSYEQYF.

CDR3: CASSPPGQKNTEAFF. The CDR3 bases are TGTGCCAGCTCACCACCGGGACAGAAAAACACTGAAGCTTTCTTT. The chain combines TRBV28 with TRBJ1-1; 7 nucleotides align to TRBD1. V was pared by 8 bases and J by 2 bases, with 11 bases of the junction left unmatched. The CDR3 loop spans 15 amino acids. Germline CDR1 and CDR2: MDHEN and SYDVKM.

This clone was picked up one time. J is TRBJ2-3 and V is TRBV28, with D unclear. With 4 bases removed from V and 2 bases from J, the gap between germline ends came to 28 bases. The CDR3 covers 20 residues. Germline loops: CDR1 MDHEN, CDR2 SYDVKM. The CDR3 sequence: CASSSRLGLARPEDTDTQYF. CDR3 bases: TGTGCCAGCAGTTCGCGCCTTGGGCTCGCCCGACCTGAGGACACAGATACGCAGTATTTT.

V and J are TRBV18 and TRBJ1-5; D is perhaps TRBD1 (5 bases). The CDR3 is 13 residues long. Germline assignment: CDR1 KGHSH and CDR2 LQKENI. V lost 3 bases to trimming and J lost 9 bases, with 12 bases between them. The CDR3 DNA is TGTGCCAGCTCACCTGACAGAGACGGGCCCCAGCATTTT. Its translation: CASSPDRDGPQHF.

The chain is built from TRBV28 and TRBJ2-2; D is unresolved. The germline V gene encodes CDR1 MDHEN and CDR2 SYDVKM. Trimming left V 2 bases short and J 6 bases short, with 10 bases between. The CDR3 covers 14 residues. This CDR3 is CASSLRPLAGELFF. The CDR3 DNA sequence: TGTGCCAGCAGTTTAAGGCCTTTAGCCGGGGAGCTGTTTTTT. Looking up the rest from reference TRBV28 and TRBJ2-2 gives the full variable domain: DVKVTQSSRYLVKRTGEKVFLECVQDMDHENMFWYRQDPGLGLRLIYFSYDVKMKEKGDIPEGYSVSREKKERFSLILESASTNQTSMYLCASSLRPLAGELFFGEGSRLTVL.

This clone was found once. V usage is TRBV7-6 and J usage is TRBJ2-2; a weak D match, TRBD2 (6 bases). The V end lost 3 bases, the J end lost 1 base, and 15 bases lay between the germline ends. Germline CDR1 reads SGHVS; CDR2 reads FNYEAQ. The CDR3 totals 17 residues. The CDR3 loop reads CASSFRAGLMNTGELFF. The CDR3 region has the DNA TGTGCCAGCAGCTTTAGGGCGGGACTGATGAACACCGGGGAGCTGTTTTTT.